This T cell receptor (beta chain) was captured by sequencing in a study of cytomegalovirus exposure and HLA in healthy donors. Study-wide results and limits: Sequencing had likely introduced a cluster of highly shared sequence variants as an artifact. TCR beta sequences reportedly predicted most subjects' HLA-A and HLA-B alleles accurately. Roughly uniform depth of sequencing across donors was assumed in presence/absence analyses.

The germline gives CDR1 MNHEY, CDR2 SVGAGI. This CDR3 has 12 amino acids. With V trimmed by 7 bases and J by 8 bases, 5 bases remained unmatched. The PCR was carried out with 60 Vbeta primers and 13 Jbeta primers. The method was immunoSEQ multiplex PCR; TCRdb's version includes in-frame clones alone and lacks a portion of them. The table has about 99,000 clones, around 9.1% seen once; the top ten hold less than 6%. A remark on this clone: Its antigen is currently unknown.

The rearrangement joins TRBV6-5 to TRBJ1-2, with 9 bases lining up with TRBD1. The sample taken for sequencing was PBMCs. This sequence originates from a man between 35 and 55 years old in good health and CMV-seropositive. The CDR3, as DNA: TGTGCCAGCACTACAGGGGGCCGGGGCTACACCTTC. It encodes CASTTGGRGYTF.